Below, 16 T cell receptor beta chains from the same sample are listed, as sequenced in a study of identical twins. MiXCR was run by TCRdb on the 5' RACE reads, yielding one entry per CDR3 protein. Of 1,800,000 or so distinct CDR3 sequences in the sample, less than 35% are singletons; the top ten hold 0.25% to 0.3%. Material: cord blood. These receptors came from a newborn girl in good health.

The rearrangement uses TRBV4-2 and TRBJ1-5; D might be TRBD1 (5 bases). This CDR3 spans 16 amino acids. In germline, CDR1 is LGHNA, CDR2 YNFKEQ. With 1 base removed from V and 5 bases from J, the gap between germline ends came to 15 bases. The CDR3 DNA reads TGTGCCAGCAGCCAAGTGGTATGGGGCGGGGATCAGCCCCAGCATTTT. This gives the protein CASSQVVWGGDQPQHF.

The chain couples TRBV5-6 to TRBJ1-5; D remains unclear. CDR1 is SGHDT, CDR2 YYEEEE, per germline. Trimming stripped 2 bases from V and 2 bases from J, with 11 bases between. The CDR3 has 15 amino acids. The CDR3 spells CASSLMGYGNQPQHF. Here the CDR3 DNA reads TGTGCCAGCAGCTTAATGGGATATGGCAATCAGCCCCAGCATTTT.

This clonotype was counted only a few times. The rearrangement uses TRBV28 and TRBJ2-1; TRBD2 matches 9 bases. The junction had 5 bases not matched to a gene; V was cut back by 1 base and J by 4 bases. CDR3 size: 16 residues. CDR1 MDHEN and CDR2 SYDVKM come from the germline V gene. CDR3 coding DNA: TGTGCCAGCAGTTTATCCCTAGCGGGACGGTACAATGAGCAGTTCTTC. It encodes CASSLSLAGRYNEQFF.

This CDR3 reads CASSWESSGDEKLFF. The CDR3 DNA sequence: TGTGCCAGCAGCTGGGAGTCGAGTGGGGATGAAAAACTGTTTTTT. The gene calls are TRBV4-2 and TRBJ1-4; D is undetermined. The CDR3 runs to 15 residues. V was pared by 5 bases and J by 6 bases, with 16 bases between. In germline, CDR1 is LGHNA, CDR2 YNFKEQ.

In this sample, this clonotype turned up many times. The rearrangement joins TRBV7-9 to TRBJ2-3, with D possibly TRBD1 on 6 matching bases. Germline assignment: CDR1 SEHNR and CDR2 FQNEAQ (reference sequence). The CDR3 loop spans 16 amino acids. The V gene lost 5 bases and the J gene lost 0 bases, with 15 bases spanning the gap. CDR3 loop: CASSLWTVSSTDTQYF. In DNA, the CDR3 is TGTGCCAGCAGCCTGTGGACAGTCTCTAGCACAGATACGCAGTATTTT.

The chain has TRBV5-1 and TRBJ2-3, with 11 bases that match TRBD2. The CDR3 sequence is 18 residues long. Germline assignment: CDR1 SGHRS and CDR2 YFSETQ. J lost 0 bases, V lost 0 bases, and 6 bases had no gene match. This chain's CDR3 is CASSLGLAGISSTDTQYF. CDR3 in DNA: TGCGCCAGCAGCTTGGGACTAGCGGGGATTTCTAGCACAGATACGCAGTATTTT. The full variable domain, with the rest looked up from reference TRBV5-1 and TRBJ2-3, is KAGVTQTPRYLIKTRGQQVTLSCSPISGHRSVSWYQQTPGQGLQFLFEYFSETQRNKGNFPGRFSGRQFSNSRSEMNVSTLELGDSALYLCASSLGLAGISSTDTQYFGPGTRLTVL.

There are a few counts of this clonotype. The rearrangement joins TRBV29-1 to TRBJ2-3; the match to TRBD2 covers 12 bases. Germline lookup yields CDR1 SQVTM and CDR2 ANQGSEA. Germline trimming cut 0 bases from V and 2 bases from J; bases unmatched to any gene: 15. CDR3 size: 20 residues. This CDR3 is CSVEDYASGRAGLVTDTQYF. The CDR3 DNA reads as TGCAGCGTTGAAGATTACGCTAGCGGGAGGGCCGGTCTCGTCACAGATACGCAGTATTTT.

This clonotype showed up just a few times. The CDR3 DNA reads TGTGCCAGCAGCTTAGTCAGTCTACAAGTAGCCAAAAACATTCAGTACTTC. Amino acid sequence: CASSLVSLQVAKNIQYF. The chain has TRBV7-9 and TRBJ2-4, with D uncertain. Trimming pared 1 base from V and 0 bases from J, leaving 13 bases between. Germline V gene lookup returns CDR1 SEHNR and CDR2 FQNEAQ (reference sequence). The CDR3 is 17 residues long. The whole variable domain, remainder taken from reference TRBV7-9 and TRBJ2-4, is DTGVSQNPRHKITKRGQNVTFRCDPISEHNRLYWYRQTLGQGPEFLTYFQNEAQLEKSRLLSDRFSAERPKGSFSTLEIQRTEQGDSAMYLCASSLVSLQVAKNIQYFGAGTRLSVL.

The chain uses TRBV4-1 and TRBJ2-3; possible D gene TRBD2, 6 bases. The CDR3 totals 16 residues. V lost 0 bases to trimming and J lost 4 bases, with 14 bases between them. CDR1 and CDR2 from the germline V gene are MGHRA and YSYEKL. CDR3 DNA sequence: TGCGCCAGCAGCCAAGACCCGGGAGCGGTTGCAGATACGCAGTATTTT. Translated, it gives CASSQDPGAVADTQYF.

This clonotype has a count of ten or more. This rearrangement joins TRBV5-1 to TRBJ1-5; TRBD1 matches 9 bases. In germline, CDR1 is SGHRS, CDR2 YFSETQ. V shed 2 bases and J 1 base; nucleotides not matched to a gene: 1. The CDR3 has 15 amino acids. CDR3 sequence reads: CASSLQGASNQPQHF. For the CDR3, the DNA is TGCGCCAGCAGCTTACAGGGGGCGAGCAATCAGCCCCAGCATTTT.

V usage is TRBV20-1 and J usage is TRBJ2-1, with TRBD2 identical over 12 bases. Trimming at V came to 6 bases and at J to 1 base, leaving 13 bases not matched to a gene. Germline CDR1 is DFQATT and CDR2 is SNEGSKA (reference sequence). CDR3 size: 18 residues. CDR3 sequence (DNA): TGCAGTGCCCATAAGACTAGCGGGAGCGCCACGTCCTACAATGAGCAGTTCTTC. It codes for CSAHKTSGSATSYNEQFF.

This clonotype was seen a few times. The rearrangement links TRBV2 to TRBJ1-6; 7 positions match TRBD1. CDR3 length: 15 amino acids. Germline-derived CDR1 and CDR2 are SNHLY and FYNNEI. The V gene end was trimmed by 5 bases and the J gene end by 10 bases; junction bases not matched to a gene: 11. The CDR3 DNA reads TGTGCCAGCAGTTTCATCCTGACAGGGCAGTCACCCCTCCACTTT. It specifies CASSFILTGQSPLHF.

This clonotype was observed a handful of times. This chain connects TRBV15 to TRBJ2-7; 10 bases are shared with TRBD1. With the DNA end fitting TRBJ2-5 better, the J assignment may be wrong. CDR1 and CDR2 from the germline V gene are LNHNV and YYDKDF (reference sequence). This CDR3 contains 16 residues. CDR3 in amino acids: CATSRDRGTGVVTQYF. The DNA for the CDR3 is TGTGCCACCAGCAGAGATCGCGGGACAGGGGTTGTGACCCAGTACTTC.

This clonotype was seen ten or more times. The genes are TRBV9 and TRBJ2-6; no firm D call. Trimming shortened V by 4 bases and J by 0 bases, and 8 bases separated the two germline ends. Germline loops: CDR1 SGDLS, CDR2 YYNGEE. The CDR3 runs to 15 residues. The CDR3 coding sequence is TGTGCCAGCAGCTTCCTTAGCTCTGGGGCCAACGTCCTGACTTTC. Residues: CASSFLSSGANVLTF. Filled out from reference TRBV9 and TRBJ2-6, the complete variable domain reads DSGVTQTPKHLITATGQRVTLRCSPRSGDLSVYWYQQSLDQGLQFLIQYYNGEERAKGNILERFSAQQFPDLHSELNLSSLELGDSALYFCASSFLSSGANVLTFGAGSRLTVL.

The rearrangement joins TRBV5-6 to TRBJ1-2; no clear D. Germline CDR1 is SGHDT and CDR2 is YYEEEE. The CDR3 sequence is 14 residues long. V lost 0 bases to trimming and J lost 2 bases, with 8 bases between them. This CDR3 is CASSLDGKNYGYTF. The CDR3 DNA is TGTGCCAGCAGCTTGGACGGGAAAAACTATGGCTACACCTTC.

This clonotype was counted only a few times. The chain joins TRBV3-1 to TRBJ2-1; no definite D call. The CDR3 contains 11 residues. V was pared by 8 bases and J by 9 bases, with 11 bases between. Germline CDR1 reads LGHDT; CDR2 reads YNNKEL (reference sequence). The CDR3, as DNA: TGTGCCAGCTGTACGGGCGGTGAGCAGTTCTTC. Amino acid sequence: CASCTGGEQFF.